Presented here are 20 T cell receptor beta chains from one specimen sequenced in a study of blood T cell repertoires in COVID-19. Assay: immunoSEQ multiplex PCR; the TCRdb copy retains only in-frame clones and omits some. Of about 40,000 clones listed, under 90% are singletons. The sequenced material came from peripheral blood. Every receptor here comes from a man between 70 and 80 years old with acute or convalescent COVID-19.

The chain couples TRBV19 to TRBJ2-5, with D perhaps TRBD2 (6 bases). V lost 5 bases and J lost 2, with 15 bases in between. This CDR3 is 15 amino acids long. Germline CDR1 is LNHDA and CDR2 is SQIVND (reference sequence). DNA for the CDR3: TGTGCCAGTAGTTGGAGGGGCACCGTTCAAGAGACCCAGTACTTC. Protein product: CASSWRGTVQETQYF. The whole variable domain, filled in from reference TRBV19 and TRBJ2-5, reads DGGITQSPKYLFRKEGQNVTLSCEQNLNHDAMYWYRQDPGQGLRLIYYSQIVNDFQKGDIAEGYSVSREKKESFPLTVTSAQKNPTAFYLCASSWRGTVQETQYFGPGTRLLVL.

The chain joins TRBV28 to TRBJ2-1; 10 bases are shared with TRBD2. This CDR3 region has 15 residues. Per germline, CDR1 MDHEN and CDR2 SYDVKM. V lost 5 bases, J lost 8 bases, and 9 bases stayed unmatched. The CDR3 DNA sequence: TGTGCCAGCAGTGCCTCTAGCGGGAGCCCGGATGAGCAGTTCTTC. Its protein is CASSASSGSPDEQFF.

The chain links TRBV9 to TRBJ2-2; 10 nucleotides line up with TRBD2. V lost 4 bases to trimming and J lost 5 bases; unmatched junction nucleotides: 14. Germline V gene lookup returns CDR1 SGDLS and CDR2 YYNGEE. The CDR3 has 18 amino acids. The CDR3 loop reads CASSPWDLAGVGTGELFF. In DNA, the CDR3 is TGTGCCAGCAGCCCCTGGGATCTAGCGGGAGTTGGTACCGGGGAGCTGTTTTTT.

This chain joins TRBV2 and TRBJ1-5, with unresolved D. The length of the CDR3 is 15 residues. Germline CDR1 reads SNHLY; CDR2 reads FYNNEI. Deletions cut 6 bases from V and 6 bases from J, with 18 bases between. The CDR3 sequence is CASSAVRSRGQPQHF. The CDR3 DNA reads TGTGCCAGCAGCGCCGTGAGGTCTCGGGGTCAGCCCCAGCATTTT.

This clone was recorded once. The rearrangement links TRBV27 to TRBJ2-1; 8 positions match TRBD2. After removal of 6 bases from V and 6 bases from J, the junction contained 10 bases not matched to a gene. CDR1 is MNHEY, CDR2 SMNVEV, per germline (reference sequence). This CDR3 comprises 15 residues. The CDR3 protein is CASSRGGLLVNEQFF. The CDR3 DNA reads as TGTGCCAGCAGCCGGGGGGGTTTGCTAGTCAATGAGCAGTTCTTC.

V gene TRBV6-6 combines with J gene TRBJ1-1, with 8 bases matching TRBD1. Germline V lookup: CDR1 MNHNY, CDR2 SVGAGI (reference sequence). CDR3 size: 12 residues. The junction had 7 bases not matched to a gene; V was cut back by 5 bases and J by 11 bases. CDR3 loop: CASSLGQGHAFF. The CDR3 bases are TGTGCCAGCAGTCTCGGACAGGGTCATGCTTTCTTT.

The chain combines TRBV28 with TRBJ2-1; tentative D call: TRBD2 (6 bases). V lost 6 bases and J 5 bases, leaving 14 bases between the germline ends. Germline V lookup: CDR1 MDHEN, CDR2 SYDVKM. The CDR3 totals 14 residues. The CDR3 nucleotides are TGTGCCAGCAGCACAACGGGAGACCACAATGAGCAGTTCTTC. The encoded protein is CASSTTGDHNEQFF.

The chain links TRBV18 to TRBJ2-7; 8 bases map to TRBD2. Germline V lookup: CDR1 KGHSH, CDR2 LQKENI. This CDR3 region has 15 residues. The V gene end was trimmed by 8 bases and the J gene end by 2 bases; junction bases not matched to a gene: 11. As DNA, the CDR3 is TGTGCCAGCGCGATGTCGGCTAGCGGGCCCTACGAGCAGTACTTC. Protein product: CASAMSASGPYEQYF. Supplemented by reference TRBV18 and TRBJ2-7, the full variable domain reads NAGVMQNPRHLVRRRGQEARLRCSPMKGHSHVYWYRQLPEEGLKFMVYLQKENIIDESGMPKERFSAEFPKEGPSILRIQQVVRGDSAAYFCASAMSASGPYEQYFGPGTRLTVT.

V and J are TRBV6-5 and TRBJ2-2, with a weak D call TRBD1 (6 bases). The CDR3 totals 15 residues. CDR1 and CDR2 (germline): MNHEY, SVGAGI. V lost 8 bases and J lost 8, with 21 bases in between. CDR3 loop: CASAQGPPSSGELFF. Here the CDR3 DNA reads TGTGCCAGCGCCCAGGGGCCTCCTAGTTCGGGGGAGCTGTTTTTT.

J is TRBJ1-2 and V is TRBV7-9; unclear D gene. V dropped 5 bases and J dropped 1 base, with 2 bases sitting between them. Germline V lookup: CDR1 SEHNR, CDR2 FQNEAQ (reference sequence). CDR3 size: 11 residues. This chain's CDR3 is CASSLNYGYTF. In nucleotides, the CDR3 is TGTGCCAGCAGCCTTAACTATGGCTACACCTTC.

DNA of the CDR3: TGTGCCAGCTCACCGCAAGCGGGTAGCACAGATACGCAGTATTTT. Translation: CASSPQAGSTDTQYF. The chain employs TRBV18 and TRBJ2-3, with D maybe TRBD2 (6 bases). Trimming removed 3 bases at V and 0 bases at J, with 10 bases between. This CDR3 has 15 amino acids. CDR1 KGHSH and CDR2 LQKENI come from the germline V gene.

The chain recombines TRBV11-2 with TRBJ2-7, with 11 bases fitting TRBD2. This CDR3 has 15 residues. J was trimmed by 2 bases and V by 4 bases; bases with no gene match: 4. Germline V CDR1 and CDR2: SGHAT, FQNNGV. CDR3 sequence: CASSSRLAGPYEQYF. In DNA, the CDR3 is TGTGCCAGCAGCTCTCGACTAGCGGGACCCTACGAGCAGTACTTC.

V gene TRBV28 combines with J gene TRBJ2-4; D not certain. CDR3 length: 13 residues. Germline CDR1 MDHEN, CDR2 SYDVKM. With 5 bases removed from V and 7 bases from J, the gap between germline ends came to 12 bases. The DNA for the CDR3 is TGTGCCAGCAGTCTAGTGTCGAGGAACATTCAGTACTTC. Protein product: CASSLVSRNIQYF.

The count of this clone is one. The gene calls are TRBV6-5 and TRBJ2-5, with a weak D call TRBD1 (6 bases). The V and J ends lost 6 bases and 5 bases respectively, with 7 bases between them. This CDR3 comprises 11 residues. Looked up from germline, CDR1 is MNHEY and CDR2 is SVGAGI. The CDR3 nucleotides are TGTGCCAGCAGCCAGGGGGAGACCCAGTACTTC. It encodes CASSQGETQYF.

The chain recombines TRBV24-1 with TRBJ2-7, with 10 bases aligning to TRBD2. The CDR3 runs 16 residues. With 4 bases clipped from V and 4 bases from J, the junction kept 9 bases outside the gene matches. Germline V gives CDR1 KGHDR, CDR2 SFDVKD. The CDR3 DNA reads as TGTGCCACCAGTGACCACCGAAATAGCGGGAGGTACGAGCAGTACTTC. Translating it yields CATSDHRNSGRYEQYF.

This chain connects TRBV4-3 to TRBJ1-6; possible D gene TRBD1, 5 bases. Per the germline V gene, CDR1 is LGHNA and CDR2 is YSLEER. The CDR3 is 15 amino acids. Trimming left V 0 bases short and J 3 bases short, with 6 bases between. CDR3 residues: CASSQDRVYNSPLHF. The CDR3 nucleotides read TGCGCCAGCAGCCAAGACAGGGTCTATAATTCACCCCTCCACTTT.

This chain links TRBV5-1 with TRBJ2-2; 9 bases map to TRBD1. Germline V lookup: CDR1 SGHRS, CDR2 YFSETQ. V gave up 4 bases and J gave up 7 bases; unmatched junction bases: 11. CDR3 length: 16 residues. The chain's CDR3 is CASSREGQGVIGELFF. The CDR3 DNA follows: TGCGCCAGCAGCCGCGAGGGACAGGGAGTCATCGGGGAGCTGTTTTTT.

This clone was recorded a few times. As DNA, the CDR3 is TGTGCCAGCAGTGAAGCAATACAGGGGACCGGGGAGCTGTTTTTT. The encoded protein is CASSEAIQGTGELFF. The chain couples TRBV6-1 to TRBJ2-2; 7 bases fit TRBD1. V shed 0 bases and J 5 bases; nucleotides not matched to a gene: 3. Germline V lookup: CDR1 MNHNS, CDR2 SASEGT. CDR3 size: 15 residues.

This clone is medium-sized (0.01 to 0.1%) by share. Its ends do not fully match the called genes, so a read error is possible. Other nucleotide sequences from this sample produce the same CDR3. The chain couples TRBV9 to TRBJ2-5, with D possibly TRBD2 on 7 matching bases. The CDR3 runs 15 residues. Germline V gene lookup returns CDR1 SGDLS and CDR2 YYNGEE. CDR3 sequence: CARRGGGGPQETQYF. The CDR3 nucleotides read TGCGCCCGCCGCGGAGGGGGGGGGCCCCAAGAGACCCAGTACTTC.

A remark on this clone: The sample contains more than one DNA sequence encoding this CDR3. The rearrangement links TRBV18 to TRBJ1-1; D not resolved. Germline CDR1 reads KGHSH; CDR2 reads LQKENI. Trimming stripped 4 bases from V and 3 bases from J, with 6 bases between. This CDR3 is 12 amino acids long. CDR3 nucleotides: TGTGCCAGCTCACTCGAGGACACTGAAGCTTTCTTT. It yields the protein CASSLEDTEAFF.